The 18 T cell receptor delta chains in this list originate from one sample, sequenced in a study of gamma-delta T cells after stem cell transplantation. TCRdb re-called the RT-PCR reads via CATT. The sample lists 9,000 to 13,000 delta-chain clones, 1.3% occurring once. Sequencing was done on a sample of gamma-delta T cells. All receptors come from a human donor. It is not recorded whose cells these are; they may come from a transplant donor.

This clone was observed a handful of times. TCRdb pairs this DNA with a much larger clone's protein that differs at residue 9, likely a read error; the protein shown was translated from the DNA. This sequence joins TRDV2 and TRDJ1, with 10 bases matching TRDD3. V dropped 1 base and J dropped 9; count of bases not matched to a gene: 19. CDR1 and CDR2 from the germline V gene are GEAIGNYY and EKD. The CDR3 loop spans 18 amino acids. CDR3 in DNA: TGTGCCTGTGACACTATCCTACGAAGTCCGGGGGATACGGAAGAACTCATCTTT. Translated, it gives CACDTILRSPGDTEELIF.

This clone was seen a handful of times. This chain joins TRDV2 and TRDJ1, with 13 bases that match TRDD3. This CDR3 contains 19 residues. The germline CDR1 and CDR2 sequences are GEAIGNYY and EKD. J gave up 0 bases and V 3 bases, and 12 bases lay outside the gene matches. DNA for the CDR3: TGTGCCTGTGACTCTTTACTGGGGGATACGCTGACGTACACCGATAAACTCATCTTT. Translated, it gives CACDSLLGDTLTYTDKLIF.

With regard to this clone: TCRdb pairs this DNA with a much larger clone's protein that differs at residue 11, likely a read error; the protein shown was translated from the DNA. The gene calls are TRDV2 and TRDJ3; 12 bases align to TRDD3. The V gene's germline CDR1 is GEAIGNYY and CDR2 EKD. V shed 0 bases, J shed 1 base, and the junction held 12 bases outside the gene matches. This CDR3 has 22 amino acids. The CDR3 here is CACDTTVLGDTSRSWDTRQMFF. DNA for the CDR3: TGTGCCTGTGACACCACTGTACTGGGGGATACCTCGAGGTCCTGGGACACCCGACAGATGTTTTTC.

Concerning this clone itself: A read error is likely here: a far larger clone is one base away. Different DNA sequences within this sample yield the same CDR3. The rearrangement uses TRDV2 and TRDJ1, with 8 positions matching TRDD3. From germline, CDR1 is GEAIGNYY and CDR2 EKD. The CDR3 totals 19 residues. The CDR3 loop reads CACDPMSWGSYGDTDKLIF. The CDR3 coding sequence is TGCGCCTGTGACCCCATGAGCTGGGGGAGCTACGGGGACACCGATAAACTCATCTTT.

This clone was seen only a few times. The TCRdb record carries a much larger clone's protein, which differs from this DNA's translation at residue 14; a read error is the likely cause, and the protein listed here is the DNA translation. The genes are TRDV2 and TRDJ1, with 11 bases fitting TRDD3. The CDR3 covers 18 residues. Looked up from germline, CDR1 is GEAIGNYY and CDR2 is EKD. The CDR3, as DNA: TGTGCCTGTGACACGGTACTGGGGGATAAGAGTGAGACCGGTAAACTCATCTTT. Translated, it gives CACDTVLGDKSETGKLIF.

Many counts were recorded for this clone. The genes are TRDV2 and TRDJ1, with 8 bases matching TRDD3. The CDR3 runs 20 residues. V gave up 5 bases and J gave up 0 bases; unmatched junction bases: 22. In germline, CDR1 is GEAIGNYY, CDR2 EKD. For the CDR3, the DNA is TGTGCCTGTGTCTCTATCCCTGGATATACTGGGGGGTCGTACACCGATAAACTCATCTTT. Translated, it gives CACVSIPGYTGGSYTDKLIF.

This clone turned up a few times. Given a far larger clone just one base away, this is likely a sequencing read error. The same CDR3 arises from other DNA sequences in this sample as well. V and J are TRDV2 and TRDJ1; 10 bases agree with TRDD3. This CDR3 comprises 18 residues. V lost 2 bases to trimming and J lost 0 bases; unmatched junction nucleotides: 11. The germline CDR1 and CDR2 sequences are GEAIGNYY and EKD. As DNA, the CDR3 is TGTGCCTGTGACATGGTTACTGGGGGATCTTTATACACCGATAAACTCATCTTT. Its translation: CACDMVTGGSLYTDKLIF.

This clone was seen only a few times. One base separates it from a far larger clone, so it is likely a read error. Other DNA sequences from this sample encode an identical CDR3 as well. The chain is built from TRDV2 and TRDJ1; no clear D. Germline lookup yields CDR1 GEAIGNYY and CDR2 EKD. The CDR3 covers 15 residues. The CDR3 bases are TGTGCCTGTGACCAGATCGGGCAGTACACCGATAAGCTCATCTTT. Its protein is CACDQIGQYTDKLIF.

As to this clone: TCRdb's protein for this DNA is that of a much larger clone and differs from the translation at residue 3, likely a read error; the protein shown is the DNA translation. This chain links TRDV2 with TRDJ1; TRDD3 matches 9 bases. The CDR3 runs to 17 residues. From germline, CDR1 is GEAIGNYY and CDR2 EKD. CDR3 bases: TGTGCCAGTGACGGACTGGGGGACCCGGAGTACACCGATAAACTCATCTTT. Residues: CASDGLGDPEYTDKLIF.

A word on this clone: Translating this DNA gives a protein that differs at residue 3 from the TCRdb one, which belongs to a much larger clone; a read error is likely, and the protein shown is this translation. V gene TRDV2 combines with J gene TRDJ4; 9 bases line up with TRDD3. CDR3 length: 15 residues. Germline CDR1 reads GEAIGNYY; CDR2 reads EKD. Written as DNA, the CDR3 is TGTGCCCGTGACACGCTGGGGGATGACACCAGACCCCTGATCTTT. Its translation is CARDTLGDDTRPLIF.

This clone was observed a few times. The translation of this DNA and the TCRdb protein of a much larger clone differ at residue 5, probably owing to a read error; the protein shown here is translated from the DNA. The rearrangement links TRDV2 to TRDJ1; D is possibly TRDD3 (6 bases). This CDR3 comprises 16 residues. Germline lookup yields CDR1 GEAIGNYY and CDR2 EKD. With 3 bases removed from V and 1 base from J, the gap between germline ends came to 17 bases. The CDR3 nucleotides read TGTGCCTGTGACGGCGTGGGGGGCCGAGGCACCGATAAACTCATCTTT. Its translation is CACDGVGGRGTDKLIF.

The V call is TRDV2, the J call TRDJ1, with 11 bases matching TRDD3. J lost 0 bases, V lost 3 bases, and 14 bases had no gene match. Germline V CDR1 and CDR2: GEAIGNYY, EKD. The CDR3 is 19 amino acids. The CDR3 DNA is TGTGCCTGTGACCCTCTAGTACTGGGGGATAGGAGGAACACCGATAAACTCATCTTT. It codes for CACDPLVLGDRRNTDKLIF.

This clone was seen many times. This sequence joins TRDV2 and TRDJ1; 10 bases are shared with TRDD3. Germline assignment: CDR1 GEAIGNYY and CDR2 EKD. This CDR3 contains 15 residues. The ends lost 3 bases at V and 5 bases at J; junction bases unmatched: 8. The CDR3 region has the DNA TGTGCCTGTGACGTACTGGGGGATCTAACTGATAAACTCATCTTT. As protein: CACDVLGDLTDKLIF.

In the case of this clone: This is likely an artifact of a read error, given a far larger clone one base away. The CDR3 is CACDPIVSPGGMETDKPIF. The CDR3 DNA is TGTGCCTGTGACCCAATAGTATCTCCTGGGGGAATGGAAACCGATAAACCCATCTTT. The chain employs TRDV2 and TRDJ1; the match to TRDD3 covers 8 bases. CDR3 length: 19 amino acids. CDR1 is GEAIGNYY, CDR2 EKD, per germline.

By share of the sample, this clone is large. The same CDR3 arises from other DNA sequences in this sample as well. The chain carries TRDV2 and TRDJ1; 12 nucleotides match TRDD3. With 3 bases clipped from V and 1 base from J, the junction kept 11 bases outside the gene matches. Looked up from germline, CDR1 is GEAIGNYY and CDR2 is EKD. The CDR3 consists of 18 residues. This CDR3 is CACDAVLGDTDGTDKLIF. The CDR3 DNA reads as TGTGCCTGTGACGCCGTACTGGGGGATACTGACGGCACCGATAAACTCATCTTT.

This clone appeared a few times. TCRdb pairs this DNA with a much larger clone's protein that differs at residue 14, likely a read error; the protein shown was translated from the DNA. The rearrangement uses TRDV2 and TRDJ1; the match to TRDD3 covers 11 bases. The CDR3 loop spans 19 amino acids. Germline CDR1 is GEAIGNYY and CDR2 is EKD. The ends lost 3 bases at V and 5 bases at J; junction bases unmatched: 19. CDR3 in amino acids: CACDPVRPGGYRAKDKLIF. CDR3 bases: TGTGCCTGTGACCCGGTAAGGCCTGGGGGATACCGGGCAAAGGATAAACTCATCTTT.

This clone was counted at least ten times. The chain has TRDV2 and TRDJ1, with 10 bases fitting TRDD3. CDR3 length: 20 amino acids. Germline V lookup: CDR1 GEAIGNYY, CDR2 EKD. The junction had 15 bases not matched to a gene; V was cut back by 0 bases and J by 0 bases. The CDR3 DNA follows: TGTGCCTGTGACACCGTCCGTACTGGGGGATGGCGGGACTACACCGATAAACTCATCTTT. Amino acids: CACDTVRTGGWRDYTDKLIF.

This clone was counted a few times. The chain combines TRDV2 with TRDJ1; 9 positions match TRDD3. Germline V gene data show CDR1 as GEAIGNYY and CDR2 as EKD. J lost 0 bases, V lost 0 bases, and 4 bases had no gene match. The CDR3 runs 16 residues. Here the CDR3 reads CACDTVTGGHTDKLIF. The CDR3 nucleotides are TGTGCCTGTGACACCGTGACTGGGGGACACACCGATAAACTCATCTTT.